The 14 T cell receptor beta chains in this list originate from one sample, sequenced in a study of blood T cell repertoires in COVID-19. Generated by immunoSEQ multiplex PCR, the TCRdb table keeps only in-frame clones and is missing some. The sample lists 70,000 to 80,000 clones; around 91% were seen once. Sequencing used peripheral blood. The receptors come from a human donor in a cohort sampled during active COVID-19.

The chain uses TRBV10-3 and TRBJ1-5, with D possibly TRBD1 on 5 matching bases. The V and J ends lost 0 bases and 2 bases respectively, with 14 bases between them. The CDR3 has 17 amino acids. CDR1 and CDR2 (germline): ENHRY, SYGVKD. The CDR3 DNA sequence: TGTGCCATCAGTGAGTCAGCAGGGAGGGGCGGCAATCAGCCCCAGCATTTT. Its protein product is CAISESAGRGGNQPQHF.

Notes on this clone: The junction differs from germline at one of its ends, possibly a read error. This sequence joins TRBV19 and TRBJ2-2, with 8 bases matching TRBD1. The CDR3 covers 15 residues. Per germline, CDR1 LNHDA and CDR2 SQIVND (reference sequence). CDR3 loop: CASSARTGNNGELFF. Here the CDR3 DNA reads TGTGCCAGTAGTGCGCGGACAGGGAACAACGGGGAGCTGTTTTTT.

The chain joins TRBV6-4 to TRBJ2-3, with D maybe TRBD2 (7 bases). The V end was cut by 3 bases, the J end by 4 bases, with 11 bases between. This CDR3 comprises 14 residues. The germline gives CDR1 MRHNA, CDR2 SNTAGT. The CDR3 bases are TGTGCCAGCAGTGAAGGGGGAGGGGCAGATACGCAGTATTTT. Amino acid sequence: CASSEGGGADTQYF.

The CDR3 loop is CASSLNQGARSYEQYF. In DNA form, the CDR3 reads TGTGCCAGCAGCTTAAACCAGGGGGCCCGCTCCTACGAGCAGTACTTC. V is TRBV7-9 and J is TRBJ2-7, with TRBD1 matching 8 bases. Trimming at V came to 2 bases and at J to 0 bases, leaving 6 bases not matched to a gene. Germline V gene data show CDR1 as SEHNR and CDR2 as FQNEAQ (reference sequence). The CDR3 is 16 amino acids.

In DNA form, the CDR3 reads TGTGCCAGCAGCCTACGGGATATGCCCCCGGGGGAGCTGTTTTTT. Protein: CASSLRDMPPGELFF. This chain uses TRBV9 with TRBJ2-2, with D possibly matching TRBD2 (5 bases). Trimming shortened V by 4 bases and J by 8 bases, and 18 bases separated the two germline ends. This CDR3 is built from 15 residues. Looked up from germline, CDR1 is SGDLS and CDR2 is YYNGEE.

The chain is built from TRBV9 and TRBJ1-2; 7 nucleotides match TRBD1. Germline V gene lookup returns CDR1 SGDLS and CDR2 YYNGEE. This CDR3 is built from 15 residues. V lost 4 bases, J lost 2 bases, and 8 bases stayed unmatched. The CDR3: CASSPGGTVNYGYTF. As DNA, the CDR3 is TGTGCCAGCAGCCCAGGGGGGACAGTCAACTATGGCTACACCTTC.

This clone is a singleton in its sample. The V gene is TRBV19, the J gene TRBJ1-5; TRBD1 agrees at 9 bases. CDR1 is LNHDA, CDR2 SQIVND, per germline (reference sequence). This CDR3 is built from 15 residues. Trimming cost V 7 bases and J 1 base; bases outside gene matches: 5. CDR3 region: CASNIQGASNQPQHF. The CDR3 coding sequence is TGTGCCAGTAACATACAGGGGGCCAGCAATCAGCCCCAGCATTTT.

CDR3 residues: CASSPGKAPGYGYTF. DNA for the CDR3: TGTGCCAGCTCTCCGGGGAAGGCACCTGGCTATGGCTACACCTTC. This chain uses TRBV18 with TRBJ1-2, with no clear D. Germline V gene data show CDR1 as KGHSH and CDR2 as LQKENI. This CDR3 has 15 residues. Deletions cut 6 bases from V and 4 bases from J, with 18 bases between.

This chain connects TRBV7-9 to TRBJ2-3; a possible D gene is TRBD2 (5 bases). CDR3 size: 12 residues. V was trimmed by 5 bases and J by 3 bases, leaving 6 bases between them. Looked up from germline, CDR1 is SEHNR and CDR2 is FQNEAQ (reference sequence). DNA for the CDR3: TGTGCCAGCAGCCGCGGGACAGATACGCAGTATTTT. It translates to CASSRGTDTQYF.

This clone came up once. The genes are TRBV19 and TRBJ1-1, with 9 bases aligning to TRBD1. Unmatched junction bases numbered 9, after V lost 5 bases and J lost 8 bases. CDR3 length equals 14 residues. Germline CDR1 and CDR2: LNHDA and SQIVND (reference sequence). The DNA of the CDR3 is TGTGCCAGTAGTCTCGGACAGGGGAAGGGCGAAGCTTTCTTT. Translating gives CASSLGQGKGEAFF.

The CDR3 sequence is CASGTGGNQPQHF. The CDR3 DNA reads TGTGCCTCCGGGACAGGGGGCAATCAGCCCCAGCATTTT. The chain has TRBV10-3 and TRBJ1-5; TRBD1 matches 10 bases. This CDR3 is 13 amino acids long. The V gene end was trimmed by 11 bases and the J gene end by 2 bases; junction bases not matched to a gene: 3. Germline lookup yields CDR1 ENHRY and CDR2 SYGVKD.

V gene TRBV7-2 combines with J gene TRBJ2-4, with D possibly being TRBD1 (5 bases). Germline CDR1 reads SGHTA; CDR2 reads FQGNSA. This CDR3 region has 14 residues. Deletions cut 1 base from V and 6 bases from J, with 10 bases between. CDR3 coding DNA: TGTGCCAGCAGCTTAGGTTTCCAGGGAAACATTCAGTACTTC. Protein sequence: CASSLGFQGNIQYF.

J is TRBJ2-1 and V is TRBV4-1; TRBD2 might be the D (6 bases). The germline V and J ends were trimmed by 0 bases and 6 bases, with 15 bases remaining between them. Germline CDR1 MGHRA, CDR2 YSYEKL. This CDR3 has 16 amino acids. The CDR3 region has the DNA TGCGCCAGCAGCCAAGATGGGAGGCTAGTGGGCAATGAGCAGTTCTTC. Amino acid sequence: CASSQDGRLVGNEQFF.

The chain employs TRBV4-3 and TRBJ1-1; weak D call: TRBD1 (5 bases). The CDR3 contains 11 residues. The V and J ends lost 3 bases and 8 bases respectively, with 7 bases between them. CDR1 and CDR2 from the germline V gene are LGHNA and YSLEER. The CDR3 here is CASSQAGEAFF. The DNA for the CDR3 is TGCGCCAGCAGCCAGGCAGGGGAAGCTTTCTTT.